This TCR beta chain derives from a study of immune evolution from preneoplasia to lung adenocarcinoma. With respect to this clone: Its target is unknown.

Study-wide findings and caveats: Clonality was highest in normal lung, lower in later-stage lesions apparently. From normal lung to invasive adenocarcinoma, top clone frequencies appeared to decrease.

Repertoires were generated with immunoSEQ multiplex PCR, while TCRdb's copy carries only in-frame clones and drops some. The data contain about 8,000 clones, about three quarters of them singletons. The sequenced sample was FFPE adjacent normal lung tissue. The source is a person in their 70s with lung adenocarcinoma.

The CDR3 here is CASSENGRGSLPEQYF. Here the CDR3 DNA reads TGTGCCAGCAGTGAAAATGGCAGGGGGTCGTTACCCGAGCAGTACTTC. This chain links TRBV6-1 with TRBJ2-7; TRBD1 aligns across 7 bases. J lost 6 bases, V lost 2 bases, and 13 bases had no gene match. This CDR3 region has 16 residues. From germline, CDR1 is MNHNS and CDR2 SASEGT.